This TCR beta chain was obtained from a study of cytomegalovirus exposure and HLA in healthy donors. The primer mix had 60 Vbeta and 13 Jbeta primers. Generated by immunoSEQ multiplex PCR, the TCRdb table keeps only in-frame clones and is missing some. This table has 130,000 to 150,000 clones, roughly 78% appearing once. Overall study findings and caveats: Further analysis, carried out later, found HLA-associated TCR beta chains more clonally expanded than equally common other chains. Being indistinguishable, some V segments were excluded, TRBV6-2 and TRBV6-3 among them. There were under 200 TCR beta chains listed as cytomegalovirus-associated.

In the case of this clone: The antigen remains undetermined.

Trimming cost V 7 bases and J 8 bases, with 17 bases left between them. The CDR3 length is 12 residues. CDR1 is GTSNPN and CDR2 is SVGIG in the germline V gene (reference sequence). Material: PBMCs. This clonotype originated in a female donor in good health and CMV-seronegative. V gene TRBV30 combines with J gene TRBJ1-1, with TRBD1 as a possible D gene (6 bases). The CDR3 nucleotides are TGTGCCTTCAATACAGGGAGGGGAGAAGCTTTCTTT. Its translation is CAFNTGRGEAFF.